The source of this TCR beta chain is a study of shared clonotypes between healthy human individuals. V dropped 0 bases and J dropped 12 bases, with 12 bases sitting between them. CDR1 and CDR2 from the germline V gene are ENHRY and SYGVKD. CDR3 length: 12 amino acids. Sequenced by immunoSEQ multiplex PCR; TCRdb stores in-frame clones only, minus some. There are 450,000 to 600,000 clones in the sample; about four fifths occur only once, and 13% lies in the top ten. The clonotype comes from a woman in her forties in good health. Some clones in this sample may be carry-over from other donors' samples. The chain has TRBV10-3 and TRBJ2-7; maybe TRBD2 (7 bases). The sequenced sample consisted of PBMCs. The DNA of the CDR3 is TGTGCCATCAGTGAGTCAGGGGGGGGCCCGTACTTC. Encoded protein: CAISESGGGPYF.